This T cell receptor (beta chain) was documented in a study of T cells after yellow fever vaccination. The study made its TCR cDNA through 5'RACE template switching. That step introduced a universal primer site along with UMIs. Using its own MiXCR run on the 5' RACE reads, TCRdb lists one record per CDR3 protein. The data show 500,000 to 650,000 distinct CDR3 sequences, with over 9% seen just once and just under 15% held by the top ten. CDR1 and CDR2 from the germline V gene are SGHRS and YFSETQ. V was trimmed by 7 bases and J by 4 bases, leaving 12 bases between them. The CDR3 covers 14 residues. This chain connects TRBV5-1 to TRBJ2-6; no clear D. The clonotype originates from a man younger than 45 who received the YFV17D yellow fever vaccine. The sample was PBMCs, taken on the day of the yellow fever booster vaccination. The CDR3 spells CASSDPVGANVLTF. CDR3 nucleotide sequence: TGCGCCAGCTCAGACCCGGTGGGGGCCAACGTCCTGACTTTC.